The 31 T cell receptor beta chains below were found in one sample sequenced in a study of T-cell reconstitution after alpha-beta-depleted transplantation in children. Unique molecular identifiers were used to barcode this TCRbeta library. One entry per CDR3 protein, called by TCRdb with MiXCR from the PCR reads. The profile covers some 600,000 distinct CDR3 sequences, with 16% appearing a single time and 1.1% taken by the ten largest. Sequences were derived from PBMCs from the stem cell graft donor, sampled from the stem cell graft. These receptors all stem from a human donor who donated a stem cell graft to a child with acute myeloid leukemia.

The chain couples TRBV25-1 to TRBJ2-3; TRBD1 matches at 7 bases. This CDR3 region has 15 residues. From germline, CDR1 is MGHDK and CDR2 SYGVNS. J gave up 3 bases and V 7 bases, and 10 bases lay outside the gene matches. The CDR3 loop is CASTPTGMGTDTQYF. The CDR3 nucleotides read TGTGCCAGCACACCGACAGGGATGGGTACAGATACGCAGTATTTT.

V gene TRBV18 combines with J gene TRBJ2-1, with D possibly being TRBD1 (7 bases). The CDR3 has 13 residues. Per the germline V gene, CDR1 is KGHSH and CDR2 is LQKENI. V shed 6 bases and J shed 14 bases, with 20 bases lying between them. The CDR3, as DNA: TGTGCCAGCTCTTTCGACGCAGACAGGGAGGAGTTCTTC. Amino acid sequence: CASSFDADREEFF.

This clonotype was observed a handful of times. V and J are TRBV12-3 or TRBV12-4 and TRBJ2-1; 7 nucleotides align to TRBD1. After removal of 1 base from V and 4 bases from J, the junction contained 10 bases not matched to a gene. This CDR3 is built from 17 residues. DNA for the CDR3: TGTGCCAGCAGTTTAGAGCCCCCCGGGACAGTATACAATGAGCAGTTCTTC. Translation: CASSLEPPGTVYNEQFF.

The V gene is TRBV7-2, the J gene TRBJ2-5; D remains unclear. This CDR3 comprises 14 residues. Germline lookup yields CDR1 SGHTA and CDR2 FQGNSA. Trimming removed 1 base at V and 2 bases at J, with 8 bases between. CDR3 sequence (DNA): TGTGCCAGCAGCTTAGAGACCTATCAAGAGACCCAGTACTTC. Translation: CASSLETYQETQYF.

A remark on this clonotype: This clone may be a read error of a much larger clone one base away. The chain recombines TRBV29-1 with TRBJ2-1; 11 nucleotides line up with TRBD1. Unmatched junction bases numbered 7, after V lost 7 bases and J lost 8 bases. The CDR3 has 13 amino acids. CDR1 is SQVTM, CDR2 ANQGSEA, per germline. DNA of the CDR3: TGCAGCGCCGGACAGGGGGCGTACGATGAGCAGTTCTTC. Protein sequence: CSAGQGAYDEQFF.

The chain joins TRBV20-1 to TRBJ2-5, with 11 bases lining up with TRBD2. Germline V gene sequence: CDR1 DFQATT, CDR2 SNEGSKA (reference sequence). The CDR3 is 14 amino acids. V trimming: 5 bases; J trimming: 4 bases; junction bases outside the gene matches: 6. CDR3 nucleotides: TGCAGTGCTCCGACTAGCGGGGTAGGAGAGACCCAGTACTTC. Protein product: CSAPTSGVGETQYF.

Many counts were recorded for this clonotype. The rearrangement joins TRBV29-1 to TRBJ2-7, with 8 nucleotides matching TRBD1. The germline gives CDR1 SQVTM, CDR2 ANQGSEA. The junction had 13 bases not matched to a gene; V was cut back by 6 bases and J by 6 bases. The CDR3 is 14 residues long. The DNA of the CDR3 is TGCAGCGTCTTGGTTGGGACAGGAAAGGGCGAGCAGTACGTC. As protein: CSVLVGTGKGEQYV.

The rearrangement uses TRBV25-1 and TRBJ1-3; D unclear. Germline CDR1 and CDR2: MGHDK and SYGVNS. Trimming left V 5 bases short and J 2 bases short, with 7 bases between. The CDR3 is 13 residues long. Written as DNA, the CDR3 is TGTGCCAGCAGTTGGCAGGCTGGAAACACCATATATTTT. Translated, it gives CASSWQAGNTIYF. Full variable domain (rest looked up from reference TRBV25-1 and TRBJ1-3): EADIYQTPRYLVIGTGKKITLECSQTMGHDKMYWYQQDPGMELHLIHYSYGVNSTEKGDLSSESTVSRIRTEHFPLTLESARPSHTSQYLCASSWQAGNTIYFGEGSWLTVV.

A note on this clonotype: A much larger clone sits a single nucleotide away, making a read error possible. The chain combines TRBV7-2 with TRBJ2-1; unclear D gene. This CDR3 has 12 residues. Trimming shortened V by 5 bases and J by 10 bases, and 12 bases separated the two germline ends. Germline V CDR1 and CDR2: SGHTA, FQGNSA. CDR3 DNA sequence: TGTGCCAGCAGCCCGTGGACCTCCGAGCAGTTCTTC. This gives the protein CASSPWTSEQFF.

Concerning this clonotype itself: This probably arose from a read error, given a far larger clone one base away. In this CDR3 the conserved last residue, phenylalanine or tryptophan, is missing, so a read error is likely. This chain joins TRBV13 and TRBJ2-5; no reliable D call. Per germline, CDR1 PRHDT and CDR2 FYEKMQ (reference sequence). V was trimmed by 1 base and J by 1 base, leaving 4 bases between them. The CDR3 is 13 amino acids. The CDR3 nucleotides read TGTGCCAGCAGCTTAGAGGTCCAAGAGACCCAGTACTAC. Its protein product is CASSLEVQETQYY.

This sequence joins TRBV7-6 and TRBJ2-7; 7 bases are a match to TRBD1. Germline-derived CDR1 and CDR2 are SGHVS and FNYEAQ. The CDR3 extends over 14 amino acids. V dropped 3 bases and J dropped 5; count of bases not matched to a gene: 7. The CDR3 DNA follows: TGTGCCAGCAGCTTGGGACAGATACCCCACGAGCAGTACTTC. Translated, it gives CASSLGQIPHEQYF. Full variable domain (outside the CDR3, taken from reference TRBV7-6 and TRBJ2-7): GAGVSQSPRYKVTKRGQDVALRCDPISGHVSLYWYRQALGQGPEFLTYFNYEAQQDKSGLPNDRFSAERPEGSISTLTIQRTEQRDSAMYRCASSLGQIPHEQYFGPGTRLTVT.

This clonotype was picked up one time. The CDR3 region is CASSVRVKETQYF. The CDR3 bases are TGTGCCAGCAGTGTAAGGGTTAAGGAGACCCAGTACTTC. The rearrangement links TRBV7-3 to TRBJ2-5, with D hard to call. Trimming took 6 bases from V and 5 from J, leaving 13 bases between them. CDR3 length equals 13 residues. Germline V gives CDR1 SGHTA, CDR2 FQGTGA.

There are a few counts of this clonotype. The gene calls are TRBV6-1 and TRBJ1-2; D call uncertain. Trimming stripped 6 bases from V and 2 bases from J, with 19 bases between. CDR1 and CDR2 from the germline V gene are MNHNS and SASEGT. This CDR3 region has 16 residues. This CDR3 is CASRRKTTTLNYGYTF. Here the CDR3 DNA reads TGTGCCAGCAGGCGCAAAACGACAACCCTAAACTATGGCTACACCTTC.

This clonotype came up a few times. The chain couples TRBV2 to TRBJ1-2; maybe TRBD1 (5 bases). The germline CDR1 and CDR2 sequences are SNHLY and FYNNEI. The CDR3 contains 13 residues. Trimming took 8 bases from V and 5 from J, leaving 15 bases between them. The CDR3 reads CASLSGAEYGYTF. CDR3 bases: TGTGCCAGCCTGAGTGGGGCAGAGTATGGCTACACCTTC. Supplemented by reference TRBV2 and TRBJ1-2, the full variable domain reads EPEVTQTPSHQVTQMGQEVILRCVPISNHLYFYWYRQILGQKVEFLVSFYNNEISEKSEIFDDQFSVERPDGSNFTLKIRSTKLEDSAMYFCASLSGAEYGYTFGSGTRLTVV.

This clonotype was counted many times. V usage is TRBV20-1 and J usage is TRBJ2-7, with 8 bases that match TRBD1. The CDR3 spans 14 residues. Germline V CDR1 and CDR2: DFQATT, SNEGSKA (reference sequence). Trimming cost V 4 bases and J 5 bases; bases outside gene matches: 10. CDR3 DNA: TGCAGTGCTATCGTGAGATACAGGGGGAACGAGCAGTACTTC. Its protein is CSAIVRYRGNEQYF.

V is TRBV29-1 and J is TRBJ2-3; 11 positions match TRBD1. This CDR3 comprises 17 residues. CDR1 and CDR2 from the germline V gene are SQVTM and ANQGSEA. V shed 4 bases and J 3 bases; nucleotides not matched to a gene: 12. CDR3 in amino acids: CSVAGQGARAGTDTQYF. The CDR3, as DNA: TGCAGCGTTGCCGGACAGGGGGCAAGAGCGGGAACAGATACGCAGTATTTT.

V usage is TRBV4-2 and J usage is TRBJ2-3, with 13 bases lining up with TRBD2. The V segment lost 2 bases and the J segment 2 bases; nucleotides outside the gene matches: 4. The length of the CDR3 is 17 residues. Germline CDR1 and CDR2: LGHNA and YNFKEQ. The CDR3 bases are TGTGCCAGCAGCCAATCCGGGACTAGCGGGGCCACAGATACGCAGTATTTT. Its translation: CASSQSGTSGATDTQYF.

This clonotype was seen many times. The chain has TRBV20-1 and TRBJ2-5; no definite D call. Germline lookup yields CDR1 DFQATT and CDR2 SNEGSKA (reference sequence). The CDR3 has 16 amino acids. V lost 0 bases to trimming and J lost 1 base, with 15 bases between them. The CDR3 loop is CSARDPSSGIQETQYF. DNA of the CDR3: TGCAGTGCTAGAGACCCCTCCTCAGGAATCCAAGAGACCCAGTACTTC.

This clonotype appeared a few times. The chain uses TRBV29-1 and TRBJ1-4, with D possibly TRBD1 on 6 matching bases. This CDR3 spans 15 amino acids. Germline V lookup: CDR1 SQVTM, CDR2 ANQGSEA. V lost 0 bases and J lost 2, with 10 bases in between. CDR3 sequence (DNA): TGCAGCGTTGAAGATGGAAGGGGGACTAATGAAAAACTGTTTTTT. Translating gives CSVEDGRGTNEKLFF.

The chain combines TRBV21-1 with TRBJ1-1; the DNA was not compared with TRBD1, the D call given in the table. TRBV21-1 is a pseudogene locus. The CDR3 consists of 14 residues. Written as DNA, the CDR3 is TGTGCCAGCAGCCCCCCGGACAGGGGCACTGAAGCTTTCTTT. Its translation is CASSPPDRGTEAFF.

Of note for this clonotype: This is likely a read error, given that the CDR3 carries no conserved phenylalanine or tryptophan at its end. This chain connects TRBV12-3 or TRBV12-4 to TRBJ1-1; D is perhaps TRBD1 (6 bases). The CDR3 has 13 residues. The V gene lost 8 bases and the J gene lost 3 bases, with 13 bases spanning the gap. CDR3 residues: CASATRGDTEAFL. CDR3 sequence (DNA): TGTGCCAGCGCAACTAGGGGGGACACTGAAGCTTTCCTT.

This clonotype was recorded a few times. The CDR3 loop reads CASSPYSWTRGGISTDTQYF. DNA for the CDR3: TGTGCCAGCAGCCCTTACTCCTGGACTAGGGGTGGGATTAGCACAGATACGCAGTATTTT. The V call is TRBV11-2, the J call TRBJ2-3; 7 nucleotides match TRBD2. CDR3 length: 20 amino acids. The germline CDR1 and CDR2 sequences are SGHAT and FQNNGV. V shed 5 bases, J shed 0 bases, and the junction held 20 bases outside the gene matches.

The chain combines TRBV24-1 with TRBJ2-5, with 10 bases identical to TRBD2. V shed 6 bases and J 5 bases; nucleotides not matched to a gene: 14. The CDR3 is 17 amino acids. CDR1 is KGHDR, CDR2 SFDVKD, per germline. CDR3 nucleotide sequence: TGTGCCACCAGTAATCCTGTTCGACTAGCGGGTACGGAGACCCAGTACTTC. Its protein is CATSNPVRLAGTETQYF.

The V gene is TRBV5-4, the J gene TRBJ2-3, with 7 bases lining up with TRBD2. Unmatched junction bases numbered 4, after V lost 2 bases and J lost 1 base. In germline, CDR1 is SGHNT, CDR2 YYREEE (reference sequence). The CDR3 contains 15 residues. Here the CDR3 reads CASSFGDYRTDTQYF. As DNA, the CDR3 is TGTGCCAGCAGCTTTGGGGACTACCGCACAGATACGCAGTATTTT.

This clonotype was seen a handful of times. The genes are TRBV12-3 or TRBV12-4 and TRBJ2-7, with D perhaps TRBD1 (5 bases). Deletions cut 5 bases from V and 0 bases from J, with 11 bases between. This CDR3 has 14 residues. This chain's CDR3 is CASSPDKVSYEQYF. In nucleotides, the CDR3 is TGTGCCAGCAGTCCGGACAAAGTCTCCTACGAGCAGTACTTC.

V is TRBV25-1 and J is TRBJ1-3; no definite D call. Germline assignment: CDR1 MGHDK and CDR2 SYGVNS. The length of the CDR3 is 12 residues. The V gene lost 6 bases and the J gene lost 1 base, with 4 bases spanning the gap. In DNA form, the CDR3 reads TGTGCCAGCAGGGGTTCTGGAAACACCATATATTTT. Amino acids: CASRGSGNTIYF. The full variable domain, rest sourced from reference TRBV25-1 and TRBJ1-3, is EADIYQTPRYLVIGTGKKITLECSQTMGHDKMYWYQQDPGMELHLIHYSYGVNSTEKGDLSSESTVSRIRTEHFPLTLESARPSHTSQYLCASRGSGNTIYFGEGSWLTVV.

This clonotype was recorded many times. This sequence joins TRBV29-1 and TRBJ2-7; 8 bases are a match to TRBD1. The CDR3 length is 13 residues. CDR1 and CDR2 (germline): SQVTM, ANQGSEA. The V and J ends lost 6 bases and 4 bases, in that order; junction bases with no gene match: 8. CDR3 in amino acids: CSVGGQGLYEQYF. The CDR3 DNA reads TGCAGCGTGGGTGGACAGGGCCTGTACGAGCAGTACTTC.

Of note for this clonotype: A much larger clone lies a single base off, so this may be a read error. The DNA is omitted, as the CDR3 cannot be located on it reliably, and the CDR3 follows TCRdb's listing. The chain links TRBV20-1 to TRBJ2-3; TRBD1 is taken as the D call from the table, unchecked against the DNA. The germline V gene has CDR1 DFQATT and CDR2 SNEGSKA (reference sequence). From its first to its last residue, the CDR3 has 14 amino acids. The chain's CDR3 is CSASGRGATDTQYF.

In its sample, this clonotype was seen many times. The gene calls are TRBV6-1 and TRBJ1-1; D gene ambiguous. Germline-derived CDR1 and CDR2 are MNHNS and SASEGT. This CDR3 spans 13 amino acids. V shed 6 bases and J shed 1 base, with 9 bases lying between them. This CDR3 is CASSRGRNTEAFF. DNA for the CDR3: TGTGCCAGCAGCCGAGGACGGAACACTGAAGCTTTCTTT.

The rearrangement joins TRBV6-1 to TRBJ1-5; D call uncertain. CDR1 MNHNS and CDR2 SASEGT come from the germline V gene. Trimming left V 4 bases short and J 6 bases short, with 19 bases between. CDR3 size: 16 residues. The CDR3 DNA reads TGTGCCAGCAGTGTCCTGACCCTGGAGATGGCTCAGCCCCAGCATTTT. Its protein product is CASSVLTLEMAQPQHF.

The V call is TRBV5-5, the J call TRBJ2-2, with D perhaps TRBD2 (5 bases). The CDR3 extends over 16 amino acids. Germline-derived CDR1 and CDR2 are SGHKS and YYEKEE (reference sequence). V dropped 0 bases and J dropped 6 bases, with 15 bases sitting between them. CDR3 sequence: CASSLVSWTRAGELFF. CDR3 nucleotide sequence: TGTGCCAGCAGCTTGGTGTCCTGGACGAGGGCCGGGGAGCTGTTTTTT.